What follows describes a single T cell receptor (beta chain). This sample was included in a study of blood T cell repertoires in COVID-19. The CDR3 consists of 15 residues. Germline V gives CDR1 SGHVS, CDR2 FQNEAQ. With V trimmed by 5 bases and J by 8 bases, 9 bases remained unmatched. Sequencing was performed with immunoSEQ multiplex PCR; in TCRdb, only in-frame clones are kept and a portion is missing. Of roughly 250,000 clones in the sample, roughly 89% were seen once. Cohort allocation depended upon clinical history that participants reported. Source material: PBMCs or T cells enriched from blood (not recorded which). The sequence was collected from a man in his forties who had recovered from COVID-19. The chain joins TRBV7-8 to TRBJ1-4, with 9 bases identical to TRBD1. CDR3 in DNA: TGTGCCAGCAGCCGACCCGGGACAGGGACCGAAAAACTGTTTTTT. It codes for CASSRPGTGTEKLFF.